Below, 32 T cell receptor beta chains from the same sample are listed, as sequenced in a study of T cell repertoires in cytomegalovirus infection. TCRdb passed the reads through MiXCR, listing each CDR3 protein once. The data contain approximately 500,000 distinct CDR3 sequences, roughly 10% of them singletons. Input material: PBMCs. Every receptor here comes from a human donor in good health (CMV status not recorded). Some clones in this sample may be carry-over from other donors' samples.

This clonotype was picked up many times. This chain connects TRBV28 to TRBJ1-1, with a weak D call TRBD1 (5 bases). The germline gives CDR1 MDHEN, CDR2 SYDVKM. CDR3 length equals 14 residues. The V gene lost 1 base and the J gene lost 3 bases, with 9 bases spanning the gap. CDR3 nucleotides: TGTGCCAGCAGTTTATCGCAGGGCGACACTGAAGCTTTCTTT. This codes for CASSLSQGDTEAFF.

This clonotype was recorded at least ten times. CDR3 region: CASSLDPSNTEAFF. The CDR3 nucleotides read TGTGCCAGCAGCTTAGACCCTTCCAACACTGAAGCTTTCTTT. The J gene is TRBJ1-1, the V gene TRBV7-3; D is uncertain. V lost 2 bases to trimming and J lost 2 bases, with 9 bases between them. The germline CDR1 and CDR2 sequences are SGHTA and FQGTGA. CDR3 size: 14 residues.

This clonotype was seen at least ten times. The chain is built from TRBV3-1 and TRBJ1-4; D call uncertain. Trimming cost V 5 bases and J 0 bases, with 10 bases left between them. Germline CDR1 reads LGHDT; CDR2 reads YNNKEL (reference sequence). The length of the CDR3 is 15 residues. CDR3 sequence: CASSSTEATNEKLFF. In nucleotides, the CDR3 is TGTGCCAGCAGCTCAACGGAGGCAACTAATGAAAAACTGTTTTTT.

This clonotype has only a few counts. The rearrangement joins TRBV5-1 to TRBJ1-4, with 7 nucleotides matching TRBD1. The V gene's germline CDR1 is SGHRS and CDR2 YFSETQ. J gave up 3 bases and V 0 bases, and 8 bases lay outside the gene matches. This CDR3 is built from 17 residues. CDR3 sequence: CASSLGIQGPANEKLFF. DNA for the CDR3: TGCGCCAGCAGCTTGGGGATACAGGGGCCGGCTAATGAAAAACTGTTTTTT.

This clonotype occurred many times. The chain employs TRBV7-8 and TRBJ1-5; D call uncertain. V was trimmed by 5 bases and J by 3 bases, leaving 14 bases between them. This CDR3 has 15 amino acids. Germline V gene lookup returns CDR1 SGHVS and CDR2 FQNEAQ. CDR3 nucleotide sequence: TGTGCCAGCAGCCCAAATCGACAAGTCAATCAGCCCCAGCATTTT. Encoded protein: CASSPNRQVNQPQHF.

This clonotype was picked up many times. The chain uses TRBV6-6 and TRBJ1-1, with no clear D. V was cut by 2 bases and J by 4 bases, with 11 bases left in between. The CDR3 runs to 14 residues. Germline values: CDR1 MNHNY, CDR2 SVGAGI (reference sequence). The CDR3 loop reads CASSYEPQGTEAFF. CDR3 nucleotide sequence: TGTGCCAGCAGTTACGAACCGCAAGGCACTGAAGCTTTCTTT.

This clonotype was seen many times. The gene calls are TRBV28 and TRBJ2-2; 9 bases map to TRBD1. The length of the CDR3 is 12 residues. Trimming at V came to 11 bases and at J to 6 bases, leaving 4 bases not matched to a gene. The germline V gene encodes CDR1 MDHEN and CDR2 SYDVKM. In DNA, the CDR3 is TGTGCCGCCAGGACAGGGGCCGGGGAGCTGTTTTTT. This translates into CAARTGAGELFF.

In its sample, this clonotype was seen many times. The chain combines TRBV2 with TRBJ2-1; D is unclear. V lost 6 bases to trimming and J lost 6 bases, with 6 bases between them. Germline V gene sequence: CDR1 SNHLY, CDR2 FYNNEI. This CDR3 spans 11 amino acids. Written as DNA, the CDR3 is TGTGCCAGCAGGAAGGCCAATGAGCAGTTCTTC. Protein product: CASRKANEQFF.

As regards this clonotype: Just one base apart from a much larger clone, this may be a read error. The CDR3 DNA follows: TGTGCCAGCAGTGAAAAAGGAAACGTAGCTTTCTTT. It is translated as CASSEKGNVAFF. This chain uses TRBV2 with TRBJ1-1, with D uncertain. Germline values: CDR1 SNHLY, CDR2 FYNNEI. Between the trimmed V and J ends, which lost 2 bases and 10 bases, there was a span of 11 bases. The CDR3 runs to 12 residues.

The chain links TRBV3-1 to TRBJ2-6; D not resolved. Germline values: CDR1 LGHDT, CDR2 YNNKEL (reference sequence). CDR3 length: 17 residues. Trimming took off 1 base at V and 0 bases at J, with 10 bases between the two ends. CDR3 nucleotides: TGTGCCAGCAGCCAAGTTCCGGTGAGCTCTGGGGCCAACGTCCTGACTTTC. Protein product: CASSQVPVSSGANVLTF.

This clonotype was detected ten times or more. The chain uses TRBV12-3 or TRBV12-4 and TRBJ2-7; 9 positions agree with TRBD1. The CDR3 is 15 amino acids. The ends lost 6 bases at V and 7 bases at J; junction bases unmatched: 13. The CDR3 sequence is CASSPRDRAAREQYF. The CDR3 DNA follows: TGTGCCAGCAGCCCCCGGGACAGGGCAGCGCGAGAGCAGTACTTC.

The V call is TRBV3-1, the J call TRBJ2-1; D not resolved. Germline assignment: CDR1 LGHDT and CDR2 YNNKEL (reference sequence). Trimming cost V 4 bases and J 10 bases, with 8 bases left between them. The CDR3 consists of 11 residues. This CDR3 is CASSLRTEQFF. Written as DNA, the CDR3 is TGTGCCAGCAGCCTTAGGACCGAGCAGTTCTTC.

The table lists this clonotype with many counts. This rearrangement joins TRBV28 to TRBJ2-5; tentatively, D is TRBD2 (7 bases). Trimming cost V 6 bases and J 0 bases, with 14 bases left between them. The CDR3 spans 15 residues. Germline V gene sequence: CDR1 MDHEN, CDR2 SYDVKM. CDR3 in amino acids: CASSPAGGHQETQYF. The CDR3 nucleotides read TGTGCCAGCAGCCCCGCCGGGGGGCACCAAGAGACCCAGTACTTC.

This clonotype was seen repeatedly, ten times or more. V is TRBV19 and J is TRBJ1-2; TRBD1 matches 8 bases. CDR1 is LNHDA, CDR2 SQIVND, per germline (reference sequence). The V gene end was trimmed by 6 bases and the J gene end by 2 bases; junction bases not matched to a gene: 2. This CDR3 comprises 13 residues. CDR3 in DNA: TGTGCCAGTAGGAACAGGGGGAACTATGGCTACACCTTC. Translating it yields CASRNRGNYGYTF.

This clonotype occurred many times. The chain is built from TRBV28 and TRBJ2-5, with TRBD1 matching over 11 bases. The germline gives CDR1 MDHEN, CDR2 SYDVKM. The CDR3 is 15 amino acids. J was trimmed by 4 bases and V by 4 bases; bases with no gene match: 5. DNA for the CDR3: TGTGCCAGCAGTTCGGGACAGGGGGGAGGAGAGACCCAGTACTTC. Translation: CASSSGQGGGETQYF.

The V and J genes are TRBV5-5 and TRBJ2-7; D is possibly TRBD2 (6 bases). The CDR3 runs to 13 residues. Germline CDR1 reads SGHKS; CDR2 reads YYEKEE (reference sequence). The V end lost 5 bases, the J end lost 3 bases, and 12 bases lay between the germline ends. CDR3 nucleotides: TGTGCCAGCAGTTTTGACGGGGGCTACGAGCAGTACTTC. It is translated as CASSFDGGYEQYF.

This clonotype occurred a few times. The CDR3 here is CASSLDGLANEQFF. The CDR3 DNA is TGTGCCAGCAGCTTAGATGGACTAGCGAATGAGCAGTTCTTC. The chain employs TRBV7-4 and TRBJ2-1; 9 bases align to TRBD2. V lost 1 base to trimming and J lost 7 bases; unmatched junction nucleotides: 2. Germline lookup yields CDR1 SGHVT and CDR2 SQSDAQ. This CDR3 comprises 14 residues.

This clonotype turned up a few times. CDR3 region: CASSSGDRGHNEKLFF. In nucleotides, the CDR3 is TGCGCCAGCAGCTCCGGGGACAGGGGTCATAATGAAAAACTGTTTTTT. The V gene is TRBV5-1, the J gene TRBJ1-4, with TRBD1 identical over 10 bases. This CDR3 contains 16 residues. CDR1 is SGHRS and CDR2 is YFSETQ in the germline V gene. Trimming cost V 3 bases and J 4 bases; bases outside gene matches: 6. Complete variable domain (other parts from reference TRBV5-1 and TRBJ1-4): KAGVTQTPRYLIKTRGQQVTLSCSPISGHRSVSWYQQTPGQGLQFLFEYFSETQRNKGNFPGRFSGRQFSNSRSEMNVSTLELGDSALYLCASSSGDRGHNEKLFFGSGTQLSVL.

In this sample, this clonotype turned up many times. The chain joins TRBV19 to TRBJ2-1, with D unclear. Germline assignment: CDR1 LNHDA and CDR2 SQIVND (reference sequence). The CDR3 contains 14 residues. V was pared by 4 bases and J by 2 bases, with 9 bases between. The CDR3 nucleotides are TGTGCCAGTAGTACCCTAAATCCCTACAATGAGCAGTTCTTC. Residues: CASSTLNPYNEQFF. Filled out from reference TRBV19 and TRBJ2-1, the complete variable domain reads DGGITQSPKYLFRKEGQNVTLSCEQNLNHDAMYWYRQDPGQGLRLIYYSQIVNDFQKGDIAEGYSVSREKKESFPLTVTSAQKNPTAFYLCASSTLNPYNEQFFGPGTRLTVL.

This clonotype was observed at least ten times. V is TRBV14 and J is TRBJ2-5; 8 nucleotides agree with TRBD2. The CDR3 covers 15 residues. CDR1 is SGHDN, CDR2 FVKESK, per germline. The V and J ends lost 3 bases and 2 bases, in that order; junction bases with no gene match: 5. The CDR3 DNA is TGTGCCAGCAGCCAGAGCGGGAGAGGACAAGAGACCCAGTACTTC. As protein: CASSQSGRGQETQYF.

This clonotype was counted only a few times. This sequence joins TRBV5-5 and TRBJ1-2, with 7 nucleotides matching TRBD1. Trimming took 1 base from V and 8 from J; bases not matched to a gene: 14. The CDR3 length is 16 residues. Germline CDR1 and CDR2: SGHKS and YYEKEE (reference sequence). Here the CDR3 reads CASSLNALGGGGGYTF. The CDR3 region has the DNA TGTGCCAGCAGCTTGAACGCCCTCGGAGGGGGCGGCGGCTACACCTTC.

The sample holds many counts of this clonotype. This chain's CDR3 is CASSQELRAGVGTQYF. The CDR3, as DNA: TGTGCCAGCAGCCAAGAACTTAGAGCGGGAGTCGGTACGCAGTATTTT. The rearrangement joins TRBV4-2 to TRBJ2-3, with 8 bases matching TRBD2. The germline V gene encodes CDR1 LGHNA and CDR2 YNFKEQ. This CDR3 is 16 amino acids long. Trimming took 0 bases from V and 8 from J; bases not matched to a gene: 10.

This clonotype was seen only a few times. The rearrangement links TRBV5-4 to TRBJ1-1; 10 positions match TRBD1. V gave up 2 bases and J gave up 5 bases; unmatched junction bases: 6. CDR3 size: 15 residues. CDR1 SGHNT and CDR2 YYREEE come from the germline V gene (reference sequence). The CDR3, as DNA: TGTGCCAGCAGCTTACCGACAGGGGGCTGGACTGAAGCTTTCTTT. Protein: CASSLPTGGWTEAFF.

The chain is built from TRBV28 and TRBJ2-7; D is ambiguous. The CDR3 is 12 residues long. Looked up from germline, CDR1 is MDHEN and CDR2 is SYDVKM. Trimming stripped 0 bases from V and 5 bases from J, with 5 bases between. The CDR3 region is CASSLWGNEQYF. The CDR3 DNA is TGTGCCAGCAGTTTATGGGGCAACGAGCAGTACTTC.

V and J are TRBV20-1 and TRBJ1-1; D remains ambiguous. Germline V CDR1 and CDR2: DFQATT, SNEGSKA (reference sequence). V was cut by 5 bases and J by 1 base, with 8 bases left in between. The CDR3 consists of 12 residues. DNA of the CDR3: TGCAGTGCTCATAGGGCGAACACTGAAGCTTTCTTT. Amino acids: CSAHRANTEAFF.

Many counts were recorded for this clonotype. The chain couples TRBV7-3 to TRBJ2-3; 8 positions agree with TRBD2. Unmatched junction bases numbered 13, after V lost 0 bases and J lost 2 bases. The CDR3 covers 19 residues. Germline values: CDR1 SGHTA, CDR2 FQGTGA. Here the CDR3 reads CASSLTRGSGAYSTDTQYF. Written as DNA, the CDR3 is TGTGCCAGCAGCTTAACGCGGGGTAGCGGGGCCTATTCCACAGATACGCAGTATTTT.

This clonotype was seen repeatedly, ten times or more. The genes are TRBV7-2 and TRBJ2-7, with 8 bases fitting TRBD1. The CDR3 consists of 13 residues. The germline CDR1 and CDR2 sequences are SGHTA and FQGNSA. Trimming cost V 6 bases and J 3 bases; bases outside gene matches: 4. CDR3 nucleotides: TGTGCCAGCAGGCCTGGGACAGGCTACGAGCAGTACTTC. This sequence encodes CASRPGTGYEQYF. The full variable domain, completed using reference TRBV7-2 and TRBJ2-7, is GAGVSQSPSNKVTEKGKDVELRCDPISGHTALYWYRQSLGQGLEFLIYFQGNSAPDKSGLPSDRFSAERTGGSVSTLTIQRTQQEDSAVYLCASRPGTGYEQYFGPGTRLTVT.

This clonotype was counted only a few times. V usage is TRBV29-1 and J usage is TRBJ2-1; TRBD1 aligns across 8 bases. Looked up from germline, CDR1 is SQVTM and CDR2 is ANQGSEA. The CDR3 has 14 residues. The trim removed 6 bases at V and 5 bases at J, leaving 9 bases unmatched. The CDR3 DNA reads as TGCAGCGTAGGGCAGGGGGCCGATCACAATGAGCAGTTCTTC. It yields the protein CSVGQGADHNEQFF.

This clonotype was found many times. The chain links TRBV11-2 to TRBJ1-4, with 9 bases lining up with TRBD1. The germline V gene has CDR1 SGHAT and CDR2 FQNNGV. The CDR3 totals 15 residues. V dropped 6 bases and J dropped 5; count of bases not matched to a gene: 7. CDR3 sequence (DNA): TGTGCCAGCAGGAAACCGGGACAGGGAAATGAAAAACTGTTTTTT. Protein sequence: CASRKPGQGNEKLFF. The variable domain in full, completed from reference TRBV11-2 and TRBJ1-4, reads EAGVAQSPRYKIIEKRQSVAFWCNPISGHATLYWYQQILGQGPKLLIQFQNNGVVDDSQLPKDRFSAERLKGVDSTLKIQPAKLEDSAVYLCASRKPGQGNEKLFFGSGTQLSVL.

DNA for the CDR3: TGCGCCAGCAGCTCCGGGACCCCGGGAGTCGATGAGCAGTTCTTC. It encodes CASSSGTPGVDEQFF. The J gene is TRBJ2-1, the V gene TRBV5-1, with TRBD2 as a possible D gene (6 bases). The V and J ends lost 3 bases and 8 bases respectively, with 18 bases between them. Looked up from germline, CDR1 is SGHRS and CDR2 is YFSETQ. The CDR3 runs to 15 residues.

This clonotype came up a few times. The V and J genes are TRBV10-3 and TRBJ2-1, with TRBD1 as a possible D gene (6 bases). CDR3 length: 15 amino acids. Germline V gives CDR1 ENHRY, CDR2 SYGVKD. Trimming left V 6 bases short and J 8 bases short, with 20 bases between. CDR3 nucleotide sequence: TGTGCCATCAGATTTAAACAGGGTCGGATTTATGAGCAGTTCTTC. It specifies CAIRFKQGRIYEQFF.

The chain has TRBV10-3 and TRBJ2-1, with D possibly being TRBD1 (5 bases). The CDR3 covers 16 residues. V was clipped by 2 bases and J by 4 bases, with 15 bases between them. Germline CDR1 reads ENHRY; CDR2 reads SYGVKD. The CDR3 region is CAISEPLRGQYNEQFF. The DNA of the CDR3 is TGTGCCATCAGTGAGCCCCTAAGGGGCCAGTACAATGAGCAGTTCTTC.